The rows below give T cell receptor beta chains drawn from one sample of a study of blood T cell repertoires in COVID-19. TCRdb keeps only in-frame clones here, not all; method: immunoSEQ multiplex PCR. The sample has approximately 150,000 clones, 87% seen once. Input material: peripheral blood. These receptors all stem from a woman in her fifties or sixties with active or convalescent COVID-19. Each CDR3 is given with its conserved first and last residue. The D gene is left open where the match is weak. A row's size may be missing; if present it is once, few, many or a size class.

>TRBV3-1/TRBV3-2|NA|TRBD2|TRBJ2-3
TGTGCCAGCAGCCGTACCCCTAGCGGGGGGGGCGGGCAGTATTTT
CASSRTPSGGGGQYF
>TRBV21-1|NA|NA|TRBJ2-7
TGTGCCAGCAGCACAAGCCCGGGACAGGGGGTCTTTTTTTTGATGGCGGGGGACCACGAGCAGTACTTC
CASSTSPGQGVFFLMAGDHEQYF
>TRBV4-1|NA|TRBD2|TRBJ2-5
TGCGCCAGCAGCCTGACTCTAGCGGGGAGAGAGACCCAGTACTTC
CASSLTLAGRETQYF
>TRBV3-1/TRBV3-2|NA|NA|TRBJ1-3
TGTGCCAGCAGCCAGAACAGGGTTTCTGGAAACACCATATATTTT
CASSQNRVSGNTIYF
>TRBV4-3|NA|TRBD2|TRBJ2-1
TGCGCCAGCAGCCAAGGAGCGGGGGGGCCGAGTAATGAGCAGTTCTTC
CASSQGAGGPSNEQFF
>TRBV7-3|NA|NA|TRBJ2-1
TGTGCCAGCAGCCTGGGACTCCACAATGAGCAGTTCTTC
CASSLGLHNEQFF
>TRBV5-8|once|TRBD1|TRBJ1-3
TGTGCCAGCAGCTTGAAGGGACAGGGCACGTCCTCTGGAAACACCATATATTTT
CASSLKGQGTSSGNTIYF
>TRBV20-1|NA|TRBD1|TRBJ1-5
TGCAGTGCTAGTTGGACAGGGGGCAATCGCAATCAGCCCCAGCATTTT
CSASWTGGNRNQPQHF
>TRBV12-3/TRBV12-4|NA|NA|TRBJ1-1
TGTGCCAGCAGAGACAGATTGAACACTGAAGCTTTCTTT
CASRDRLNTEAFF
>TRBV6-5|NA|TRBD1|TRBJ1-2
TGTGCCACGGGGGGACAGGCCCGGGAAGGCTACACCTTC
CATGGQAREGYTF
>TRBV29-1|NA|NA|TRBJ1-2
TGCAGCGTTGAAGTGGCTGTCGGGGGGAGCTACACCTTC
CSVEVAVGGSYTF
>TRBV3-1/TRBV3-2|NA|NA|TRBJ1-1
TGTGCCAGCAGCCTGGGGCGGGGGTATGGTCAGGCTTTCTTT
CASSLGRGYGQAFF
>TRBV19|NA|TRBD1|TRBJ1-2
TGTGCCAGTAGTCCTGAGACAGGGTTAAACTATGGCTACACCTTC
CASSPETGLNYGYTF
>TRBV7-6|NA|NA|TRBJ1-2
TGTGCCAGCAGCTTAGCGTCCGCGGCAGCTAACTATGGCTACACCTTC
CASSLASAAANYGYTF
>TRBV5-1|NA|TRBD2|TRBJ2-1
TGCGCCAGCAGCTTGATACCTAGCGGGGGGGCCTCCTACAATGAGCAGTTCTTC
CASSLIPSGGASYNEQFF
>TRBV28|NA|TRBD2|TRBJ2-3
TGTGCCAGCAGTTTGGTGACTAGCTCATCTCGCACAGATACGCAGTATTTT
CASSLVTSSSRTDTQYF
>TRBV28|NA|NA|TRBJ1-1
TGTGCCAGCAGCTTATCCTCGGACAGCTCCCTCAGGGTCAAAGCTTTCTTT
CASSLSSDSSLRVKAFF
>TRBV18|NA|NA|TRBJ2-3
TGTGCCAGCTCACCGCCTAGCGACCTTGGAAATACGCAGTATTTT
CASSPPSDLGNTQYF
>TRBV6-5|NA|TRBD1|TRBJ1-2
TGTGCCAGCAGTTATCTGGACAGGGGGCCTGGCTACACCTTC
CASSYLDRGPGYTF
>TRBV19|NA|TRBD1|TRBJ1-6
TGTGCCAGTAGTACGACAGGGACCAATTCACCCCTCCACTTT
CASSTTGTNSPLHF
>TRBV10-3|NA|NA|TRBJ1-3
TGTGCCATCAGTCCTCGGCCGTTGCAGGGGATGACTGGAAACACCATATATTTT
CAISPRPLQGMTGNTIYF
>TRBV7-2|NA|NA|TRBJ1-2
TGTGCCAGCAGCTTATATCAGGCTCCAAACTATGGCTACACCTTC
CASSLYQAPNYGYTF
>TRBV12-3/TRBV12-4|NA|NA|TRBJ1-3
TGTGCCAGCAGTTTCTCAGGGTCAAACACCATATATTTT
CASSFSGSNTIYF
>TRBV6-6|NA|NA|TRBJ1-4
TGTGCCAGCAGTTATTTACGGGCCGTCGGGGATGAAAAACTGTTTTTT
CASSYLRAVGDEKLFF
>TRBV30|NA|NA|TRBJ2-5
TGTGCCTGGAGTGGAGGGAGACAAGAGACCCAGTACTTC
CAWSGGRQETQYF
>TRBV30|once|TRBD1|TRBJ1-6
TGTGCCTGGAGTGGTGGGGACAGGTCACCCCTCCACTTT
CAWSGGDRSPLHF
>TRBV15|NA|NA|TRBJ1-4
TGTGCCACCAGCAGACAGGTCAGGGGTAATGAAAAACTGTTTTTT
CATSRQVRGNEKLFF
>TRBV19|NA|TRBD1|TRBJ1-5
TGTGCCAGCATCGGACAGGGGAGTCAGCCCCAGCATTTT
CASIGQGSQPQHF
>TRBV7-9|NA|NA|TRBJ1-4
TGTGCCAGCAGCTTAGATCGAGGTCGGGGGACTAATGAAAAACTGTTTTTT
CASSLDRGRGTNEKLFF
>TRBV7-5|NA|NA|TRBJ1-4
TGTGCCAGAAGCCCGGACAGGGGCGGTGAAAAACTGTTTTTT
CARSPDRGGEKLFF
>TRBV7-9|few|NA|TRBJ1-2
TGTGCCAGCAGAACTAGCCTGGTAGGAGGCTACACCTTC
CASRTSLVGGYTF
>TRBV14|NA|NA|TRBJ2-7
TGTGCCAGCCGGGACAACTCCTACGAGCAGTACTTC
CASRDNSYEQYF
>TRBV7-2|NA|TRBD1|TRBJ1-4
TGTGCCAGCAGCCCGACAGGGGAGGTTGGAAAACTGTTTTTT
CASSPTGEVGKLFF
>TRBV7-2|NA|NA|TRBJ1-2
TGTGCCAGCAGCTCGCAGGGGAACTATGGCTACACCTTC
CASSSQGNYGYTF
>TRBV28|NA|NA|TRBJ2-3
TGTGCCAGCCGAAGGGGGGGACTCAGCACAGATACGCAGTATTTT
CASRRGGLSTDTQYF
>TRBV2|few|NA|TRBJ1-1
TGTGCCAGCAGTGAGTACGTTGGAGGCACTGAAGCTTTCTTT
CASSEYVGGTEAFF
>TRBV5-1|few|TRBD1|TRBJ2-2
TGCGCCAGCAGCTCAGGACAGGGCACCGGGGAGCTGTTTTTT
CASSSGQGTGELFF
>TRBV7-2|NA|NA|TRBJ2-3
TGTGCCAGCAGCTTGAGCGGGAGCACAGATACGCAGTATTTT
CASSLSGSTDTQYF
>TRBV30|few|TRBD1|TRBJ1-5
TGTGCCTGGAAAACTAGGACAGGGAATTCGCCCCAGCATTTT
CAWKTRTGNSPQHF
>TRBV4-3|few|NA|TRBJ2-1
TGCGCCAGCAGCCAAGAAAGTCTTGGGGGGAATGAGCAGTTCTTC
CASSQESLGGNEQFF